Included here is one T cell receptor beta chain sequence, with context. No antigen is known for it. TCR alpha and beta CDR3 regions were amplified from RNA using iRepertoire nested multiplex PCR. Tissue mRNA or PBMC total RNA, roughly 100-400 ng, went into one-step reverse transcription and amplification. TCRdb used MiXCR to reprocess the multiplex PCR reads, holding one entry per CDR3 protein. Altogether about 5,800 distinct CDR3 sequences are present, 25% to 35% being singletons, with the ten largest covering roughly an eighth. CDR1 is DFQATT and CDR2 is SNEGSKA in the germline V gene (reference sequence). With V trimmed by 8 bases and J by 2 bases, 16 bases remained unmatched. The CDR3 covers 16 residues. The data were obtained in a study of glioma-infiltrating T cells. Regarding the study as a whole: Only very few CDR3 sequences appeared in both tissue and blood.

The chain uses TRBV20-1 and TRBJ2-7, with 9 bases aligning to TRBD2. The TCR was taken from a human donor with low-grade glioma or glioblastoma, undergoing nonglioma brain surgery, or in good health (not recorded which). The sample was glioma tissue, nonneoplastic brain tissue, or PBMCs (not recorded which). The CDR3 is CSPSLPSSGDTYEQYF. The CDR3 region has the DNA TGCAGTCCTTCTCTCCCCTCTAGCGGGGATACCTACGAGCAGTACTTC.